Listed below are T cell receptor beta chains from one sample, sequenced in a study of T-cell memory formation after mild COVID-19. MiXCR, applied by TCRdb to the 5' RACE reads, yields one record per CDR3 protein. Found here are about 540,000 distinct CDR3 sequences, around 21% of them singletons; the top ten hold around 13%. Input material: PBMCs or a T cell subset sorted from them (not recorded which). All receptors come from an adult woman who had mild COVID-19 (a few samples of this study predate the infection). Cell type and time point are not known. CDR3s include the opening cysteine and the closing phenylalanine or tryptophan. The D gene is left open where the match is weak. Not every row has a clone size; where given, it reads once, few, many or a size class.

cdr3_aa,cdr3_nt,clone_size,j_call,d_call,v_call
CASSLAGDRVDQETQYF,TGTGCTAGCAGCTTAGCGGGGGACAGGGTGGACCAAGAGACCCAGTACTTC,-,TRBJ2-5,-,TRBV7-7
CASSTQTEMNTEAFF,TGCGCCAGCAGCACCCAGACAGAGATGAACACTGAAGCTTTCTTT,-,TRBJ1-1,-,TRBV5-1
CATSRGIGRAGGAYEQYF,TGTGCCACCAGCAGAGGTATAGGGAGGGCTGGAGGAGCGTACGAGCAGTACTTC,-,TRBJ2-7,TRBD2,TRBV15
CASSPRGQRGQETQYF,TGCGCCAGCAGCCCTCGGGGTCAGCGGGGCCAAGAGACCCAGTACTTC,-,TRBJ2-5,TRBD2,TRBV5-1
CASSPGQGPGKNIQYF,TGTGCCAGCAGTCCCGGACAGGGGCCGGGCAAAAACATTCAGTACTTC,-,TRBJ2-4,TRBD1,TRBV12-3/TRBV12-4
CASSLAPFPDTQYF,TGCGCCAGCAGCTTGGCCCCCTTTCCAGATACGCAGTATTTT,-,TRBJ2-3,-,TRBV5-1
CASSLDGKWGYTF,TGTGCCAGCAGCTTGGACGGCAAATGGGGCTACACCTTC,few,TRBJ1-2,-,TRBV5-5
CASSFGGGGYNEQFF,TGTGCCAGCAGTTTCGGCGGGGGAGGATACAATGAGCAGTTCTTC,many,TRBJ2-1,TRBD2,TRBV7-2
CASSPVGVGREQFF,TGTGCCAGCAGCCCAGTTGGGGTGGGTCGGGAGCAGTTCTTC,-,TRBJ2-1,-,TRBV11-2
CASGLRSGTSTDTQYF,TGTGCTAGTGGTTTGCGATCCGGGACTAGCACAGATACGCAGTATTTT,-,TRBJ2-3,-,TRBV12-5
CASSSRDFHRELFF,TGTGCCAGCAGTTCCCGGGACTTTCACCGGGAGCTGTTTTTT,few,TRBJ2-2,-,TRBV6-5
CASSQLAGGPVNEQFF,TGTGCCAGCAGCCAGCTAGCGGGAGGGCCAGTGAATGAGCAGTTCTTC,-,TRBJ2-1,TRBD2,TRBV7-3
CAWSGGYGYTF,TGTGCCTGGAGTGGTGGCTATGGCTACACCTTC,once,TRBJ1-2,-,TRBV30
CSAREEGLAETQYF,TGCAGTGCTAGAGAGGAGGGACTAGCTGAGACCCAGTACTTC,few,TRBJ2-5,TRBD2,TRBV20-1
CASSPGARNYGYTF,TGTGCCAGCAGCCCTGGGGCAAGGAACTATGGCTACACCTTC,-,TRBJ1-2,-,TRBV6-5
CASSSSGRALGSNEQFF,TGTGCCAGCAGCTCCTCCGGGAGGGCCCTTGGATCCAATGAGCAGTTCTTC,-,TRBJ2-1,TRBD2,TRBV12-3/TRBV12-4
CASKMTSGLTGELFF,TGTGCCAGCAAAATGACTAGCGGGTTAACCGGGGAGCTGTTTTTT,medium-sized,TRBJ2-2,TRBD2,TRBV27
CASSYPHGVEAGANVLTF,TGTGCCAGCAGTTACCCGCACGGGGTCGAGGCCGGGGCCAACGTCCTGACTTTC,-,TRBJ2-6,-,TRBV6-2/TRBV6-3
CSAAGGVYGETQYF,TGCAGTGCTGCTGGGGGGGTTTACGGAGAGACCCAGTACTTC,-,TRBJ2-5,TRBD2,TRBV20-1
CASSYSQGMGEQFF,TGTGCCAGCAGTTACTCACAGGGTATGGGTGAGCAGTTCTTC,few,TRBJ2-1,-,TRBV6-5
CSASRGGPKNIQYF,TGCAGTGCTTCGCGGGGAGGGCCCAAAAACATTCAGTACTTC,-,TRBJ2-4,TRBD2,TRBV20-1
CASTVSGLSSYEQYF,TGTGCCAGCACCGTATCTGGGCTCTCCAGCTACGAGCAGTACTTC,-,TRBJ2-7,-,TRBV27
CASSFTSIDEQYF,TGTGCCAGCAGTTTTACTAGTATCGACGAGCAGTACTTC,many,TRBJ2-7,-,TRBV12-3/TRBV12-4
CASSLEGRTQYF,TGTGCCAGCAGCTTAGAGGGGAGGACCCAGTACTTC,-,TRBJ2-5,-,TRBV7-2
CASSSRGGAGNSPLHF,TGTGCCAGCAGCTCTAGGGGAGGGGCCGGTAATTCACCCCTCCACTTT,few,TRBJ1-6,-,TRBV7-8
CASIGTAEAFF,TGCGCCAGCATAGGGACAGCCGAAGCTTTCTTT,-,TRBJ1-1,TRBD1,TRBV5-1
CASSTGTGVYEQYF,TGTGCCAGCAGCACCGGGACGGGGGTCTACGAGCAGTACTTC,-,TRBJ2-7,-,TRBV7-9
CASGRGGTDTQYF,TGTGCCAGCGGGAGGGGGGGCACAGATACGCAGTATTTT,-,TRBJ2-3,-,TRBV2
CASALGGGPLEQYF,TGTGCCAGTGCCCTGGGCGGGGGGCCTTTAGAGCAGTACTTC,-,TRBJ2-7,TRBD2,TRBV7-8
CASSMAGAGLADTQYF,TGTGCCAGTAGTATGGCAGGAGCGGGGCTCGCAGATACGCAGTATTTT,few,TRBJ2-3,TRBD2,TRBV19
CASTTGSYGEQFF,TGTGCCAGTACCACAGGGAGCTACGGTGAGCAGTTCTTC,-,TRBJ2-1,-,TRBV19
CASSPPGQGTSGNTIYF,TGTGCCAGCTCACCACCGGGACAGGGGACCTCTGGAAACACCATATATTTT,-,TRBJ1-3,TRBD1,TRBV18
CASSPQGGAGNTIYF,TGTGCCAGCTCACCCCAAGGGGGCGCGGGAAACACCATATATTTT,-,TRBJ1-3,TRBD1,TRBV18
CASSTTGRYGYTF,TGTGCCAGCAGCACGACAGGGAGGTATGGCTACACCTTC,-,TRBJ1-2,TRBD1,TRBV6-5
CASSHDSRQPQHF,TGCGCCAGCAGTCATGACAGTCGGCAGCCCCAGCATTTT,-,TRBJ1-5,-,TRBV23-1
CASSPPGLYGYTF,TGTGCCAGCAGCCCTCCGGGCCTCTATGGCTACACCTTC,-,TRBJ1-2,-,TRBV5-4
CASSLFPDGDYGYTF,TGCGCCAGCAGCTTGTTCCCGGATGGCGACTATGGCTACACCTTC,many,TRBJ1-2,-,TRBV5-1
CASSPAGKGYGYTF,TGTGCCAGCAGCCCCGCAGGGAAAGGATATGGCTACACCTTC,few,TRBJ1-2,-,TRBV3-1
CASSLARQISGANVLTF,TGTGCCAGCAGCTTAGCGCGTCAAATCTCTGGGGCCAACGTCCTGACTTTC,few,TRBJ2-6,-,TRBV7-8
CASSAPGQQQYF,TGTGCCAGCAGTGCCCCCGGGCAGCAGCAGTACTTC,few,TRBJ2-7,-,TRBV25-1
CASSQDAGQGARETQYF,TGTGCCAGCAGCCAAGATGCAGGACAGGGGGCCCGAGAGACCCAGTACTTC,few,TRBJ2-5,TRBD1,TRBV4-2
CASGFDRGGPDEQFF,TGTGCTAGTGGTTTCGATCGAGGAGGGCCGGATGAGCAGTTCTTC,few,TRBJ2-1,-,TRBV12-5
CASSLLASGRRDTQYF,TGCGCCAGCAGCTTGTTGGCTAGCGGGAGGAGGGATACGCAGTATTTT,many,TRBJ2-3,TRBD2,TRBV5-1
CASSLEQVQGYTGELFF,TGCGCCAGCAGCTTGGAACAGGTGCAGGGCTACACCGGGGAGCTGTTTTTT,few,TRBJ2-2,-,TRBV5-1
CASTPGTSGGPSYNEQFF,TGTGCCAGCACCCCGGGGACTAGCGGGGGGCCCTCCTACAATGAGCAGTTCTTC,-,TRBJ2-1,TRBD2,TRBV7-9
CSARDSGTSGGYEQYF,TGCAGTGCTAGAGATAGCGGGACTAGCGGGGGCTACGAGCAGTACTTC,few,TRBJ2-7,TRBD2,TRBV20-1
CASSDHFGETLNTEAFF,TGTGCCAGCAGCGATCACTTTGGGGAGACCCTAAACACTGAAGCTTTCTTT,-,TRBJ1-1,-,TRBV9
CASSLQGPEPQHF,TGTGCCAGCAGCTTGCAGGGCCCGGAGCCCCAGCATTTT,few,TRBJ1-5,-,TRBV5-5
CASSLVIAERLETQYF,TGTGCCAGCAGCTTAGTAATAGCGGAGAGGCTAGAGACCCAGTACTTC,-,TRBJ2-5,-,TRBV7-6
CASSRPLRQGGNTEAFF,TGTGCCAGCAGTCGACCACTGAGACAGGGTGGAAACACTGAAGCTTTCTTT,many,TRBJ1-1,TRBD1,TRBV12-3/TRBV12-4
CSARDSLRYGYTF,TGCAGTGCCAGGGACAGTCTCCGGTATGGCTACACCTTC,few,TRBJ1-2,TRBD1,TRBV20-1
CASSSPSRADTQYF,TGTGCCAGCAGCTCCCCTAGCAGGGCCGATACGCAGTATTTT,many,TRBJ2-3,-,TRBV11-3
CASSFTTGGTEAFF,TGTGCCAGCAGTTTTACCACAGGGGGCACTGAAGCTTTCTTT,-,TRBJ1-1,TRBD1,TRBV12-3/TRBV12-4
CASSFRQGNSPLHF,TGTGCCAGCAGCTTTAGACAGGGTAATTCACCCCTCCACTTT,-,TRBJ1-6,TRBD1,TRBV7-9
CASSVGGFAGELFF,TGTGCCAGCAGCGTAGGGGGATTTGCCGGGGAGCTGTTTTTT,few,TRBJ2-2,-,TRBV9
CASTEDRITEAFF,TGCGCCAGCACAGAGGACCGTATCACTGAAGCTTTCTTT,-,TRBJ1-1,-,TRBV5-1
CASSFRVRNYEQYF,TGTGCCAGCAGTTTCCGGGTCAGGAATTACGAGCAGTACTTC,-,TRBJ2-7,-,TRBV12-3/TRBV12-4
CASTPDQETQYF,TGTGCCAGCACGCCAGACCAAGAGACCCAGTACTTC,-,TRBJ2-5,-,TRBV12-3/TRBV12-4
CASSQRITDTQYF,TGTGCCAGCAGCCAACGGATCACAGATACGCAGTATTTT,few,TRBJ2-3,-,TRBV4-2